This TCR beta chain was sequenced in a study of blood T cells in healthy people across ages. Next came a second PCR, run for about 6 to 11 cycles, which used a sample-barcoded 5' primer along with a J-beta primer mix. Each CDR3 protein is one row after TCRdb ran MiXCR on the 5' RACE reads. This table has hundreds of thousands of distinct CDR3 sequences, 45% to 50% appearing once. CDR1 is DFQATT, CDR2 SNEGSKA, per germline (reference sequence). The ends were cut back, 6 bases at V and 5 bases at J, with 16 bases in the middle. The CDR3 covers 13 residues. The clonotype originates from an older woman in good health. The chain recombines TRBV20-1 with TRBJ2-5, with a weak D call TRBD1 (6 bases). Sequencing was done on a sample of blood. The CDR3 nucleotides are TGCAGTGCCCAGGTACAGGGAGTCGAGACCCAGTACTTC. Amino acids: CSAQVQGVETQYF.